This T cell receptor (beta chain) emerged from a study of blood T cell repertoires in COVID-19. Background on the study: Acute and convalescent COVID-19 specimens originated in the United States, Italy and Spain. The cDNA or gDNA used as material had been derived from T cells, B-cell-depleted T cells, or PBMCs.

CDR1 SGHDT and CDR2 YYEEEE come from the germline V gene. V was shortened by 0 bases and J by 0 bases, with 10 bases between the two germline ends. The CDR3 consists of 15 residues. In its sample, this clone was seen once. As originally analysed: It was from reference gene primer amplification that nucleated cell counts were estimated. Method: immunoSEQ multiplex PCR; TCRdb's copy keeps in-frame clones and lacks some. The V and J calls and clone size were taken over from that table, and D and trimming were inferred from the DNA. This table holds about 140,000 clones, 81% found once. This TCR came from a human donor in a cohort sampled during active COVID-19. V and J are TRBV5-6 and TRBJ2-7, with D maybe TRBD1 (5 bases). The sample taken for sequencing was peripheral blood. The CDR3 bases are TGTGCCAGCAGCTTGGGGGGCAGCTTCTCCTACGAGCAGTACTTC. This translates into CASSLGGSFSYEQYF. The full variable domain, rest sourced from reference TRBV5-6 and TRBJ2-7, is DAGVTQSPTHLIKTRGQQVTLRCSPKSGHDTVSWYQQALGQGPQFIFQYYEEEERQRGNFPDRFSGHQFPNYSSELNVNALLLGDSALYLCASSLGGSFSYEQYFGPGTRLTVT.